One and the same sample provided the 24 T cell receptor beta chains below, sequenced in a study of monozygotic twins with inflammatory bowel disease. TCRdb reanalyzed the 5' RACE reads and collapses them to one entry per CDR3 protein, without DNA. Found here are approximately 330,000 distinct CDR3 sequences; the top ten clones hold approximately 2%. The sequenced sample consisted of blood. The source is a human donor with ulcerative colitis or Crohn's disease, or a healthy co-twin of an affected twin (not recorded which).

The chain employs TRBV6-2 or TRBV6-3 and TRBJ2-7; no DNA is available, so the TRBD1 call from TCRdb remains unchecked. The CDR3 consists of 13 residues. CDR1 is MNHEY and CDR2 is SVGEGT in the germline V gene. The CDR3 sequence is CATQRDTDYEQYF.

The CDR3 is CASSPVTYEQYF. The V and J genes are TRBV28 and TRBJ2-7. This CDR3 is 12 amino acids long. Germline CDR1 is MDHEN and CDR2 is SYDVKM.

The chain has TRBV7-2 and TRBJ2-7; TCRdb indicates TRBD1, and absent DNA this call remains unverified. Germline V gene lookup returns CDR1 SGHTA and CDR2 FQGNSA. The CDR3 runs to 17 residues. The CDR3 is CASSLLLLGPWGYEQYF. The variable domain in full, completed from reference TRBV7-2 and TRBJ2-7, reads GAGVSQSPSNKVTEKGKDVELRCDPISGHTALYWYRQSLGQGLEFLIYFQGNSAPDKSGLPSDRFSAERTGGSVSTLTIQRTQQEDSAVYLCASSLLLLGPWGYEQYFGPGTRLTVT.

The genes are TRBV28 and TRBJ2-3; with no DNA, the TCRdb D assignment of TRBD1 cannot be verified. CDR1 and CDR2 (germline): MDHEN, SYDVKM. There are 12 residues in the CDR3. This CDR3 is CASSRLRGTQYF.

The CDR3 sequence: CSVAGENIIYEQYF. The chain uses TRBV29-1 and TRBJ2-7; TCRdb selects TRBD2, and the lack of DNA leaves this call unchecked. There are 14 residues in the CDR3. Germline lookup yields CDR1 SQVTM and CDR2 ANQGSEA.

V usage is TRBV7-8 and J usage is TRBJ1-2. Germline loops: CDR1 SGHVS, CDR2 FQNEAQ. The CDR3 contains 13 residues. The CDR3 loop reads CASSFSRTAGYTF.

J is TRBJ2-7 and V is TRBV12-3 or TRBV12-4. The CDR3 totals 14 residues. This chain's CDR3 is CASSSTNTPYEQYF.

V and J are TRBV10-3 and TRBJ2-3; TCRdb indicates TRBD2, and absent DNA this call remains unverified. Germline-derived CDR1 and CDR2 are ENHRY and SYGVKD. The CDR3 consists of 15 residues. The CDR3 region is CAISYLAGSTDTQYF.

CDR3 in amino acids: CASSVRLAGGTDTQYF. J is TRBJ2-3 and V is TRBV7-9. The germline V gene has CDR1 SEHNR and CDR2 FQNEAQ (reference sequence). The CDR3 runs 16 residues.

This chain connects TRBV30 to TRBJ2-7; TCRdb selects TRBD1, and the lack of DNA leaves this call unchecked. This CDR3 comprises 15 residues. Germline V gene lookup returns CDR1 GTSNPN and CDR2 SVGIG (reference sequence). CDR3 loop: CAWSVGDRELYEQYF.

The chain joins TRBV7-9 to TRBJ2-1; TCRdb gives TRBD1 as the D gene, but with no DNA this cannot be confirmed. Germline loops: CDR1 SEHNR, CDR2 FQNEAQ (reference sequence). The CDR3 spans 16 residues. CDR3 loop: CASSLVAGATYNEQFF.

The chain employs TRBV7-2 and TRBJ2-3. CDR1 SGHTA and CDR2 FQGNSA come from the germline V gene. CDR3 length: 14 residues. The CDR3 here is CASSLARAGDTQYF.

J is TRBJ2-3 and V is TRBV19; the TCRdb call, TRBD1, lacks DNA for checking. Germline assignment: CDR1 LNHDA and CDR2 SQIVND (reference sequence). The CDR3 contains 13 residues. This chain's CDR3 is CASTSGGADTQYF.

The chain is built from TRBV12-5 and TRBJ1-2; TCRdb outputs TRBD1, but without DNA this stays unchecked. The CDR3 runs to 17 residues. The germline gives CDR1 LGHNT, CDR2 FRNRAP. The CDR3 spells CASALSTGQGINYGYTF. Complete variable domain (other parts from reference TRBV12-5 and TRBJ1-2): DARVTQTPRHKVTEMGQEVTMRCQPILGHNTVFWYRQTMMQGLELLAYFRNRAPLDDSGMPKDRFSAEMPDATLATLKIQPSEPRDSAVYFCASALSTGQGINYGYTFGSGTRLTVV.

The chain joins TRBV28 to TRBJ2-6. Looked up from germline, CDR1 is MDHEN and CDR2 is SYDVKM. CDR3 length equals 15 residues. CDR3 in amino acids: CASSGSSSGANVLTF.

The genes are TRBV7-9 and TRBJ2-3; TCRdb reports TRBD1, a call that lacks DNA to check it against. The CDR3 contains 16 residues. Germline V CDR1 and CDR2: SEHNR, FQNEAQ (reference sequence). The CDR3 is CASGETEGARTDTQYF.

The chain recombines TRBV7-3 with TRBJ1-1; TCRdb calls TRBD1, which cannot be checked without DNA. Per the germline V gene, CDR1 is SGHTA and CDR2 is FQGTGA. The CDR3 contains 15 residues. The CDR3 loop reads CASSPSGGGIPEAFF. Complete variable domain (other parts from reference TRBV7-3 and TRBJ1-1): GAGVSQTPSNKVTEKGKYVELRCDPISGHTALYWYRQSLGQGPEFLIYFQGTGAADDSGLPNDRFFAVRPEGSVSTLKIQRTERGDSAVYLCASSPSGGGIPEAFFGQGTRLTVV.

V is TRBV5-1 and J is TRBJ2-2. The germline gives CDR1 SGHRS, CDR2 YFSETQ. The CDR3 length is 13 residues. The CDR3 loop is CASSLAPTGELFF.

The chain joins TRBV10-3 to TRBJ2-7; with no DNA, the TCRdb D assignment of TRBD1 cannot be verified. Per the germline V gene, CDR1 is ENHRY and CDR2 is SYGVKD. This CDR3 has 15 amino acids. The CDR3 is CAISQGQGSSYERYF.

V and J are TRBV20-1 and TRBJ2-3. The CDR3 runs 13 residues. CDR1 is DFQATT and CDR2 is SNEGSKA in the germline V gene (reference sequence). The CDR3 protein is CSAKASGTDTQYF.

This sequence joins TRBV12-3 or TRBV12-4 and TRBJ2-1; TCRdb's D gene call, TRBD1, goes unchecked for lack of DNA. The CDR3 length is 15 residues. CDR3 residues: CASTPWGNSYNEQFF.

The chain uses TRBV7-2 and TRBJ1-5. CDR1 SGHTA and CDR2 FQGNSA come from the germline V gene. This CDR3 is built from 13 residues. CDR3 sequence: CASSLHVQQPQHF. The whole variable domain, filled in from reference TRBV7-2 and TRBJ1-5, reads GAGVSQSPSNKVTEKGKDVELRCDPISGHTALYWYRQSLGQGLEFLIYFQGNSAPDKSGLPSDRFSAERTGGSVSTLTIQRTQQEDSAVYLCASSLHVQQPQHFGDGTRLSIL.

The chain employs TRBV7-6 and TRBJ1-5. The CDR3 covers 15 residues. Germline lookup yields CDR1 SGHVS and CDR2 FNYEAQ. CDR3 amino acids: CASSANGGGGQPQHF. Full variable domain (outside the CDR3, taken from reference TRBV7-6 and TRBJ1-5): GAGVSQSPRYKVTKRGQDVALRCDPISGHVSLYWYRQALGQGPEFLTYFNYEAQQDKSGLPNDRFSAERPEGSISTLTIQRTEQRDSAMYRCASSANGGGGQPQHFGDGTRLSIL.

This chain uses TRBV5-1 with TRBJ2-2; as DNA is missing, the TRBD1 call by TCRdb cannot be tested. Germline CDR1 reads SGHRS; CDR2 reads YFSETQ. The CDR3 is 15 residues long. The CDR3 loop reads CASAGGGSNTGELFF. Full variable domain (remainder filled in from reference TRBV5-1 and TRBJ2-2): KAGVTQTPRYLIKTRGQQVTLSCSPISGHRSVSWYQQTPGQGLQFLFEYFSETQRNKGNFPGRFSGRQFSNSRSEMNVSTLELGDSALYLCASAGGGSNTGELFFGEGSRLTVL.